Listed below are T cell receptor beta chains from one sample, sequenced in a study of blood T cell repertoires in COVID-19. Generated by immunoSEQ multiplex PCR, the TCRdb table keeps only in-frame clones and is missing some. This table holds over 250,000 clones, 80% to 90% found once. Source material: PBMCs or T cells enriched from blood (not recorded which). The receptors shown here come from a woman under 30 who had recovered from COVID-19. Each CDR3 is given with its conserved first and last residue.

CASRGGREQYF,11,TRBJ2-7,TRBV3-1/TRBV3-2
CASSIGDRGITEAFF,15,TRBJ1-1,TRBV19
CASSVTGGVEKLFF,14,TRBJ1-4,TRBV19
CASSQEGGVPGELFF,15,TRBJ2-2,TRBV4-1
CASIRGGGSTGELFF,15,TRBJ2-2,TRBV2
CASSAIGQYETQYF,14,TRBJ2-5,TRBV10-1
CASSYVWGDQPQHF,14,TRBJ1-5,TRBV6-6
CASSQEGDWNQPQHF,15,TRBJ1-5,TRBV4-2
CAVPGITGNTIYF,13,TRBJ1-3,TRBV30
CASSLDSSGWGSYNEQFF,18,TRBJ2-1,TRBV7-2
CASRLQGGSTEAFF,14,TRBJ1-1,TRBV27
CASSPPGQRKETQYF,15,TRBJ2-5,TRBV18
CASSQPRAGGAETQYF,16,TRBJ2-5,TRBV7-6
CAISETAFEQFF,12,TRBJ2-1,TRBV10-3
CASSRQGQGPRGYTF,15,TRBJ1-2,TRBV6-5
CASSYRADRVRNTIYF,16,TRBJ1-3,TRBV12-1
CASIGGLGGYTF,12,TRBJ1-2,TRBV12-3/TRBV12-4
CASSSSGQGRSSPLHF,16,TRBJ1-6,TRBV27
CASSLESGGYTF,12,TRBJ1-2,TRBV7-9
CASSLDGRAVQETQYF,16,TRBJ2-5,TRBV5-4
CASSQSLAGGRQQQFF,16,TRBJ2-1,TRBV4-1
CASSPTSGGAGETQYF,16,TRBJ2-5,TRBV5-4
CASSYSRTSVGNEQFF,16,TRBJ2-1,TRBV6-5
CASSRTGRQPQHF,13,TRBJ1-5,TRBV6-5
CASSLDRRGGWTEAFF,16,TRBJ1-1,TRBV11-2
CAQSGDRGIYEQYF,14,TRBJ2-7,TRBV30
CASSHERDSLPTDTQYF,17,TRBJ2-3,TRBV5-4
CASSLGQGSLSNQPQHF,17,TRBJ1-5,TRBV5-6
CASSGQGWTGELFF,14,TRBJ2-2,TRBV9
CSASVGSNQPQHF,13,TRBJ1-5,TRBV20-1
CASKVGGAQTEAFF,14,TRBJ1-1,TRBV5-1
CASSVLQGSEAFF,13,TRBJ1-1,TRBV27
CASSIDRGPQPQHF,14,TRBJ1-5,TRBV19
CASSQGVRDYEQYF,14,TRBJ2-7,TRBV14
CASRGTSFGTGELFF,15,TRBJ2-2,TRBV2
CASSLGQGETDTQYF,15,TRBJ2-3,TRBV7-9
CASTPQGTSYYGYTF,15,TRBJ1-2,TRBV6-5
CASSPPPGQMNTEAFF,16,TRBJ1-1,TRBV4-1
CSVESGQGHGYTF,13,TRBJ1-2,TRBV29-1
CATSIRRGNTEAFF,14,TRBJ1-1,TRBV15
CASSADSNEQYF,12,TRBJ2-7,TRBV25-1
CASSNRDRLYGYTF,14,TRBJ1-2,TRBV3-1/TRBV3-2
CASSVGDSLPNQPQHF,16,TRBJ1-5,TRBV9
CASSLRSAGTNYGYTF,16,TRBJ1-2,TRBV19
CASSPPRGLAGVLSSYNEQFF,21,TRBJ2-1,TRBV9
CASSESGQGATEAFF,15,TRBJ1-1,TRBV10-1
CASRGHLNEKLFF,13,TRBJ1-4,TRBV19
CASSYSISGEKLFF,14,TRBJ1-4,TRBV6-5
CSVRAGSAFF,10,TRBJ1-1,TRBV29-1
CASSQATGQGHNEQFF,16,TRBJ2-1,TRBV3-1/TRBV3-2
CASSLDSEKLFF,12,TRBJ1-4,TRBV5-4
CASSEVVGQGNEKLFF,16,TRBJ1-4,TRBV6-1
CATTSGYEQYF,11,TRBJ2-7,TRBV28
CASSLSLLDRAAGANVLTF,19,TRBJ2-6,TRBV28
CASSRRRQSPAGNIQYF,17,TRBJ2-4,TRBV18
CASSLGAFSGGVNEQYF,17,TRBJ2-7,TRBV7-9